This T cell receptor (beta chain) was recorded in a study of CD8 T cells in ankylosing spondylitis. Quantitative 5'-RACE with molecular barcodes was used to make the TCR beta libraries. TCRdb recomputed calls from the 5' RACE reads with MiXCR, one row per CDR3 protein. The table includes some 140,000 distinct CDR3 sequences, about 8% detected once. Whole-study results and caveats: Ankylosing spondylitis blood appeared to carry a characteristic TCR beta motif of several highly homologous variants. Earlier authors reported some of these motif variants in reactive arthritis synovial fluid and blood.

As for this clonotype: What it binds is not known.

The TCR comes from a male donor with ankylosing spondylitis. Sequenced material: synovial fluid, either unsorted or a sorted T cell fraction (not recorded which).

CDR3 DNA sequence: TGTGCCAGCCGGCCTGCGGCGAGCTCTGGGGCCAACGTCCTGACTTTC. Its translation is CASRPAASSGANVLTF. This sequence joins TRBV6-1 and TRBJ2-6; D gene unclear. The CDR3 is 16 amino acids. Trimming pared 8 bases from V and 0 bases from J, leaving 14 bases between. The germline V gene encodes CDR1 MNHNS and CDR2 SASEGT.